Presented here are 4 T cell receptor beta chains from one specimen sequenced in a study of blood T cell repertoires in COVID-19. TCRdb's table, derived via immunoSEQ multiplex PCR, lists solely in-frame clones and lacks some. The top ten hold less than 15% of the sample, which has around 220,000 clones, roughly 89% seen once. The sequencing sample was made of PBMCs or T cells enriched from blood (not recorded which). Source of these receptors: a man aged 30 to 39 who had been exposed to COVID-19.

This chain joins TRBV5-4 and TRBJ2-5; 9 nucleotides match TRBD1. After removal of 0 bases from V and 5 bases from J, the junction contained 8 bases not matched to a gene. The CDR3 covers 16 residues. Per germline, CDR1 SGHNT and CDR2 YYREEE (reference sequence). This CDR3 reads CASSLDPPGQGETQYF. CDR3 DNA sequence: TGTGCCAGCAGCTTGGACCCCCCGGGACAGGGTGAGACCCAGTACTTC. Supplemented by reference TRBV5-4 and TRBJ2-5, the full variable domain reads ETGVTQSPTHLIKTRGQQVTLRCSSQSGHNTVSWYQQALGQGPQFIFQYYREEENGRGNFPPRFSGLQFPNYSSELNVNALELDDSALYLCASSLDPPGQGETQYFGPGTRLLVL.

This sequence joins TRBV4-1 and TRBJ1-2, with unresolved D. V was shortened by 1 base and J by 6 bases, with 6 bases between the two germline ends. Per the germline V gene, CDR1 is MGHRA and CDR2 is YSYEKL. The CDR3 is 12 amino acids. The CDR3 nucleotides are TGCGCCAGCAGCCAAGGAGCTGATGGCTACACCTTC. Protein: CASSQGADGYTF.

This chain uses TRBV6-5 with TRBJ2-3; possibly TRBD1 for D (6 bases). Germline assignment: CDR1 MNHEY and CDR2 SVGAGI. The CDR3 contains 13 residues. Deletions cut 4 bases from V and 6 bases from J, with 11 bases between. The CDR3 loop is CASSWQGRDTQYF. Written as DNA, the CDR3 is TGTGCCAGCAGTTGGCAGGGGCGGGATACGCAGTATTTT.

J is TRBJ1-2 and V is TRBV4-2, with 9 bases lining up with TRBD1. V shed 0 bases and J 8 bases; nucleotides not matched to a gene: 7. Germline CDR1 LGHNA, CDR2 YNFKEQ. The CDR3 has 15 residues. The CDR3 loop is CASSQDWDREDGYTF. As DNA, the CDR3 is TGTGCCAGCAGCCAAGATTGGGACAGGGAAGACGGCTACACCTTC.